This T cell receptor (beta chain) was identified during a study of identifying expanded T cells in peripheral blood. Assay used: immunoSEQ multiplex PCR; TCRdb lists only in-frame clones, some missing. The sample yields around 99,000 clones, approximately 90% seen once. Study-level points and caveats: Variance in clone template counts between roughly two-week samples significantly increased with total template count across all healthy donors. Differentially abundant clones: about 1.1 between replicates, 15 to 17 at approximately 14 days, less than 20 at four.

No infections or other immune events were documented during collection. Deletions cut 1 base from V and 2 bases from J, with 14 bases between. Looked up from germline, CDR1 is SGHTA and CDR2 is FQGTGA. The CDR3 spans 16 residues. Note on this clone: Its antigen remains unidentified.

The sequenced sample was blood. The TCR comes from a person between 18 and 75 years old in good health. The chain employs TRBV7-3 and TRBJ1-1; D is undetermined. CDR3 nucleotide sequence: TGTGCCAGCAGCTTAATTGGGCGCCAGCTTAACACTGAAGCTTTCTTT. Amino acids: CASSLIGRQLNTEAFF. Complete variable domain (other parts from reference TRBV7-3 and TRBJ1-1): GAGVSQTPSNKVTEKGKYVELRCDPISGHTALYWYRQSLGQGPEFLIYFQGTGAADDSGLPNDRFFAVRPEGSVSTLKIQRTERGDSAVYLCASSLIGRQLNTEAFFGQGTRLTVV.